The present T cell receptor beta chain was sequenced within a study of blood T cell repertoires in COVID-19. Across the whole study: There were acute and convalescent COVID-19 samples, and they came from the United States, Italy and Spain. The analysed material was cDNA or gDNA that came from T cells, B-cell-depleted T cells, or PBMCs.

The CDR3 totals 12 residues. Germline V gene lookup returns CDR1 WNHNN and CDR2 SYGVQD (reference sequence). V was clipped by 4 bases and J by 10 bases, with 11 bases between them. Original analysis: Counts of nucleated cells, estimated from reference gene primer amplification, were obtained. The data were produced by immunoSEQ multiplex PCR, yet TCRdb's version contains in-frame clones alone and is incomplete. Clone size and the V and J calls come from that table; the DNA yielded D and trimming. The sample has some 170,000 clones; approximately 80% are singletons. This receptor was obtained from a human donor in a cohort sampled during active COVID-19. The specimen was peripheral blood. This chain links TRBV10-1 with TRBJ2-1; D uncertain. CDR3 residues: CASSAESREQFF. The CDR3 DNA reads TGCGCCAGCAGTGCCGAGAGTCGGGAGCAGTTCTTC.